These T cell receptor beta chains were read from a single sample in a study of cytomegalovirus exposure and HLA in healthy donors. Assay used: immunoSEQ multiplex PCR; TCRdb lists only in-frame clones, some missing. The top ten hold 1.7% of the sample, which has some 130,000 clones, over 75% seen once. Sequenced: PBMCs. The receptors were sampled from a boy younger than 18 in good health and CMV-seronegative. Both conserved end residues are part of each CDR3. A D gene is named only where the DNA matches it firmly. Where a row states a size, it is once, few, many or the class of an expanded clone; other rows omit it.

>TRBJ1-2|TRBD1|TRBV5-6|NA
TGTGCCAGCAGCTTGGGGACAGGGGGACGCACCTTC
CASSLGTGGRTF
>TRBJ2-2|NA|TRBV4-2|NA
TGTGCCAGCAGCCAAGATCAGCCAGCGCCCGGGGAGCTGTTTTTT
CASSQDQPAPGELFF
>TRBJ2-1|NA|TRBV13|NA
TGTGCCAGCAGCGAACCGGGACTCCAGAGCGGTGAGCAGTTCTTC
CASSEPGLQSGEQFF
>TRBJ2-3|NA|TRBV11-2|NA
TGTGCCAGCAGCTCTTTGACTTACACAGATACGCAGTATTTT
CASSSLTYTDTQYF
>TRBJ2-5|NA|TRBV11-1|NA
TGTGCCAGCAAACCGGGAAACGAGTTGGAGACCCAGTACTTC
CASKPGNELETQYF
>TRBJ2-6|NA|TRBV27|NA
TGTGCCAGCAGCGGGTTCTCTGGGGCCAACGTCCTGACTTTC
CASSGFSGANVLTF
>TRBJ2-3|NA|TRBV5-1|NA
TGCGCCAGCAGCTCAAAACCCGGGAGCGACACAGATACGCAGTATTTT
CASSSKPGSDTDTQYF
>TRBJ2-2|TRBD2|TRBV5-1|NA
TGCGCCAGCAGCTCCGATCTAGCGGGATATGCCACCGGGGAGCTGTTTTTT
CASSSDLAGYATGELFF
>TRBJ1-2|TRBD1|TRBV7-2|NA
TGTGCCAGCAGCCCTCAGGGGGCTATTCATGGCTACACCTTC
CASSPQGAIHGYTF
>TRBJ2-5|NA|TRBV25-1|NA
TGTGCCACCCAAAGAGTGACAGACCAAGAGACCCAGTACTTC
CATQRVTDQETQYF
>TRBJ2-7|TRBD2|TRBV5-1|once
TGCGCCAGCAGCTTTTTCCGCAAGGAGGGAACTAGCGGGAGGTATTACGAGCAGTACTTC
CASSFFRKEGTSGRYYEQYF
>TRBJ1-3|NA|TRBV4-3|NA
TGCGCCAGCAGCCAAGTTCAGGAGGTGCGCTCTGGAAACACCATATATTTT
CASSQVQEVRSGNTIYF
>TRBJ1-5|NA|TRBV6-1|NA
TGTGCCAGCAGTGCGACCTGGACAGAAAAGAATCAGCCCCAGCATTTT
CASSATWTEKNQPQHF
>TRBJ1-5|TRBD1|TRBV4-3|few
TGCGCCAGCAGCCACGGACAGGGTGGCAATCAGCCCCAGCATTTT
CASSHGQGGNQPQHF
>TRBJ2-7|TRBD1|TRBV30|NA
TGTGCCTGGACAGAGGGGGCCGGCGAGCAGTACTTC
CAWTEGAGEQYF
>TRBJ1-2|TRBD1|TRBV14|NA
TGTGCCAGCAGCCAAATCCCTGGGACAGCTTATGGCTACACCTTC
CASSQIPGTAYGYTF
>TRBJ1-1|TRBD1|TRBV7-6|NA
TGTGCCAGCAGCTTACGGCAGGGGGCCAACACTGAAGCTTTCTTT
CASSLRQGANTEAFF